The 18 T cell receptor beta chains given below trace back to one sample, sequenced in a study of blood T cell repertoires in COVID-19. Libraries were prepared by immunoSEQ multiplex PCR; TCRdb keeps only in-frame clonotypes and omits some of them. The sample records 95,000 to 110,000 clones, approximately 80% being singletons. The sequencing sample was made of peripheral blood. The receptor source for this set is a human donor in a cohort sampled during active COVID-19.

The V gene is TRBV7-9, the J gene TRBJ2-1; unclear D gene. CDR1 is SEHNR, CDR2 FQNEAQ, per germline (reference sequence). V lost 1 base and J lost 8, with 6 bases in between. CDR3 length: 12 amino acids. The CDR3 here is CASSLGSYEQFF. For the CDR3, the DNA is TGTGCCAGCAGCTTAGGTTCATATGAGCAGTTCTTC.

The gene calls are TRBV6-6 and TRBJ1-1; TRBD1 aligns across 11 bases. The CDR3 is 16 amino acids. V dropped 7 bases and J dropped 7; count of bases not matched to a gene: 14. Germline V CDR1 and CDR2: MNHNY, SVGAGI (reference sequence). The CDR3 spells CASNEGTGGTRGEAFF. The DNA of the CDR3 is TGTGCCAGCAACGAAGGGACAGGGGGGACTCGAGGTGAAGCTTTCTTT.

This clone was seen more than once but under ten times. This chain joins TRBV18 and TRBJ1-5; 7 bases line up with TRBD1. After removal of 4 bases from V and 8 bases from J, the junction contained 5 bases not matched to a gene. The CDR3 is 13 residues long. Germline CDR1 KGHSH, CDR2 LQKENI. The DNA of the CDR3 is TGTGCCAGCTCACAAGGGGGCGAGGAGCCCCAGCATTTT. It specifies CASSQGGEEPQHF.

The chain recombines TRBV19 with TRBJ1-2, with TRBD1 matching over 7 bases. J was trimmed by 5 bases and V by 1 base; bases with no gene match: 1. CDR3 length: 13 amino acids. In germline, CDR1 is LNHDA, CDR2 SQIVND (reference sequence). CDR3 DNA: TGTGCCAGTAGTATAGCCAGGGGGTATGGCTACACCTTC. Protein: CASSIARGYGYTF.

V gene TRBV6-4 combines with J gene TRBJ2-5; D is undetermined. V dropped 6 bases and J dropped 4 bases, with 15 bases sitting between them. Germline values: CDR1 MRHNA, CDR2 SNTAGT. There are 14 residues in the CDR3. This chain's CDR3 is CASRIRRRGETQYF. The CDR3 region has the DNA TGTGCCAGCAGGATACGGCGGAGAGGAGAGACCCAGTACTTC.

This clone was counted a few times. The chain combines TRBV7-9 with TRBJ2-7, with D hard to call. Germline assignment: CDR1 SEHNR and CDR2 FQNEAQ (reference sequence). This CDR3 contains 12 residues. V lost 8 bases and J 1 base, leaving 9 bases between the germline ends. The CDR3 nucleotides read TGTGCCAGCTCAGGCCGGTCCTACGAGCAGTACTTC. It codes for CASSGRSYEQYF.

In DNA, the CDR3 is TGTGCCAGCTCACAGATGGACAGCTCTGGAAACACCATATATTTT. This codes for CASSQMDSSGNTIYF. This chain links TRBV18 with TRBJ1-3; possible D gene TRBD1, 6 bases. V was cut by 4 bases and J by 0 bases, with 10 bases left in between. The CDR3 is 15 residues long. Germline V gene data show CDR1 as KGHSH and CDR2 as LQKENI.

The chain links TRBV4-3 to TRBJ2-7, with D possibly TRBD2 on 6 matching bases. This CDR3 is 13 amino acids long. Germline assignment: CDR1 LGHNA and CDR2 YSLEER. V dropped 0 bases and J dropped 4 bases, with 7 bases sitting between them. Here the CDR3 reads CASSQEEGYEQYF. DNA for the CDR3: TGCGCCAGCAGCCAAGAGGAGGGATACGAGCAGTACTTC.

CDR3 in DNA: TGCGCCAGCAGCTGGGACAGGGCAGGCTACACCTTC. Protein product: CASSWDRAGYTF. The gene calls are TRBV5-1 and TRBJ1-2; 9 positions agree with TRBD1. Germline V CDR1 and CDR2: SGHRS, YFSETQ. The CDR3 has 12 residues. The trim removed 3 bases at V and 8 bases at J, leaving 2 bases unmatched.

This sequence joins TRBV6-1 and TRBJ1-6, with a possible D match to TRBD1 (5 bases). This CDR3 spans 14 amino acids. Germline V CDR1 and CDR2: MNHNS, SASEGT. Trimming pared 1 base from V and 9 bases from J, leaving 10 bases between. This CDR3 reads CASSEVSGASPLHF. Written as DNA, the CDR3 is TGTGCCAGCAGTGAAGTTAGCGGGGCTTCACCCCTCCACTTT.

Here the CDR3 DNA reads TGTGCCACCAGCACCTCATCCCGGGACAGGGGCCTCCCAGGCTATGGCTACACCTTC. Translation: CATSTSSRDRGLPGYGYTF. The chain joins TRBV15 to TRBJ1-2; TRBD1 matches 10 bases. With 4 bases clipped from V and 4 bases from J, the junction kept 18 bases outside the gene matches. Germline CDR1 LNHNV, CDR2 YYDKDF (reference sequence). CDR3 length equals 19 residues.

About this clone itself: Relative to the germline gene, one junction end is altered; a read error may explain this. The rearrangement links TRBV20-1 to TRBJ1-5, with a weak D call TRBD1 (6 bases). This CDR3 has 11 amino acids. In germline, CDR1 is DFQATT, CDR2 SNEGSKA (reference sequence). The CDR3 region has the DNA TGCAGTGCTAGAGCCGGGGGGCTCGCAGCATTT. Protein: CSARAGGLAAF.

V usage is TRBV28 and J usage is TRBJ2-1; 10 nucleotides match TRBD1. CDR1 and CDR2 (germline): MDHEN, SYDVKM. V gave up 2 bases and J gave up 8 bases; unmatched junction bases: 15. The CDR3 is made up of 18 amino acids. CDR3 region: CASSLTGKGQGLLDEQFF. In DNA, the CDR3 is TGTGCCAGCAGTTTAACGGGGAAGGGACAGGGGCTCTTGGATGAGCAGTTCTTC.

The rearrangement links TRBV30 to TRBJ1-5, with D unresolved. Trimming removed 0 bases from V and 5 bases from J, with 8 bases in between. CDR1 is GTSNPN, CDR2 SVGIG, per germline (reference sequence). This CDR3 comprises 13 residues. CDR3 residues: CAWSVESDQPQHF. The CDR3 bases are TGTGCCTGGAGTGTCGAGTCCGATCAGCCCCAGCATTTT.

The chain recombines TRBV5-6 with TRBJ2-7; TRBD2 matches 9 bases. The CDR3 runs to 15 residues. CDR1 is SGHDT and CDR2 is YYEEEE in the germline V gene. V shed 2 bases and J 4 bases; nucleotides not matched to a gene: 7. CDR3 sequence reads: CASSFRGTSSYEQYF. The DNA of the CDR3 is TGTGCCAGCAGCTTTAGGGGGACTAGCTCTTACGAGCAGTACTTC.

The rearrangement links TRBV5-1 to TRBJ1-2; TRBD1 matches 8 bases. There are 14 residues in the CDR3. Germline loops: CDR1 SGHRS, CDR2 YFSETQ. The ends lost 4 bases at V and 3 bases at J; junction bases unmatched: 5. CDR3 in amino acids: CASSPTGGDYGYTF. The CDR3 bases are TGCGCCAGCAGCCCCACAGGGGGGGACTATGGCTACACCTTC.

The chain carries TRBV10-3 and TRBJ2-5; 10 positions agree with TRBD2. Per germline, CDR1 ENHRY and CDR2 SYGVKD. The CDR3 totals 17 residues. The trim removed 0 bases at V and 5 bases at J, leaving 9 bases unmatched. The CDR3 sequence is CAISESISGGLGETQYF. CDR3 DNA: TGTGCCATCAGTGAGTCGATTAGCGGGGGGCTCGGGGAGACCCAGTACTTC.

Comments on this clone: A junction end diverges from the germline sequence, so it may reflect a read error. The V gene is TRBV7-3, the J gene TRBJ2-1; TRBD2 matches at 8 bases. This CDR3 is built from 15 residues. In germline, CDR1 is SGHTA, CDR2 FQGTGA. The CDR3 nucleotides are TGTGCCAGCAACCCGGGGGGGGGAACCCCGGGGGGGCGAGTCTTC. Protein product: CASNPGGGTPGGRVF.